Sequencing of this T cell receptor beta chain was carried out in a study of shared clonotypes between healthy human individuals. Study-wide results and caveats: Between several donors, naive CD4 clonotypes were shared at a level of about 5%.

CD4+ cells yielded CD45RA+ naive and CD45RA-negative memory subsets. About this clone itself: Its antigen remains unknown.

Clones were sequenced by immunoSEQ multiplex PCR, and TCRdb holds only the in-frame ones, with some missing. Among millions of clones listed, 85% to 95% were seen once. In germline, CDR1 is MNHNS, CDR2 SASEGT. This CDR3 region has 16 residues. V shed 1 base and J 2 bases; nucleotides not matched to a gene: 7. The chain links TRBV6-1 to TRBJ2-7, with 8 positions matching TRBD1. Source material: naive CD4+ T cells from PBMCs. Stated subset: CD45RA+ positively selected. The sequence came from a man aged 18 to 35 in good health. Some clones in this sample may be carry-over from other donors' samples. CDR3 protein: CASSEGPGGAPYEQYF. In nucleotides, the CDR3 is TGTGCCAGCAGTGAAGGCCCAGGGGGCGCCCCCTACGAGCAGTACTTC.